A selection of T cell receptor beta chains follows, all from one sample in a study of a mutant IDH1 vaccine in newly diagnosed glioma. Their specific antigens are unknown. Generated by immunoSEQ multiplex PCR, the TCRdb table keeps only in-frame clones and is missing some. The profile shows some 50,000 clones, 65% of them singletons. Sequenced here: peripheral blood mononuclear cells (PBMCs), sampled from a glioma patient whose treatment included an IDH1 peptide vaccine. The receptors stem from a man in his forties or fifties with glioma. Some clones in this sample may be carry-over from other donors' samples. Both conserved end residues are part of each CDR3. A D gene is named only where the DNA matches it firmly. The size field is filled for only some rows; it gives once, few, many or a size class.

TRBJ2-7,TRBD1,TRBV5-6,-,TGTGCCAGCAGCCGGACAGGGGGCCAGGGGTACGAGCAGTACTTC,CASSRTGGQGYEQYF
TRBJ2-3,TRBD2,TRBV7-9,few,TGTGCCAGCAGCTCGTTAAGGTACGAGCGGGGGGCTAGCACAGATACGCAGTATTTT,CASSSLRYERGASTDTQYF
TRBJ2-5,TRBD2,TRBV14,-,TGTGCCAGCAGCCAAGGGACCTGGATCCAGCGGGGGGGCCGGCACCAAGAGACCCAGTACTTC,CASSQGTWIQRGGRHQETQYF
TRBJ2-5,-,TRBV5-4,-,TGTGCCAGCAGCTTTCGGGAACTGGAGACCCAGTACTTC,CASSFRELETQYF
TRBJ2-1,TRBD2,TRBV10-1,few,TGCGCCAGCAGCCGGGGACTAGCGGGGGGTTGGACGTTCTTC,CASSRGLAGGWTFF
TRBJ1-5,-,TRBV28,-,TGTGCCAGCGGAACCCCCCGGTTTGGTGGCAATCAGCCCCAGCATTTT,CASGTPRFGGNQPQHF
TRBJ1-2,TRBD1,TRBV5-1,-,TGCGCCAGCAGCTTGGAACAGGGGGGCTATGGCTACACCTTC,CASSLEQGGYGYTF
TRBJ2-3,TRBD1,TRBV6-1,-,TGTGCCAGCAGCCCGGGACAGCAGCCAGATACGCAGTATTTT,CASSPGQQPDTQYF
TRBJ2-1,-,TRBV5-1,-,TGCGCCAGCAGCAAAGGGACGGTTGGTATAGGGGATGAGCAGTTCTTC,CASSKGTVGIGDEQFF
TRBJ2-3,TRBD1,TRBV2,-,TGTGCCAGCAAGCCCGGCTTAGGGACAGGGGCCACAGATACGCAGTATTTT,CASKPGLGTGATDTQYF
TRBJ1-2,-,TRBV30,-,TGTGCCTGGAGTGTAACTATCTATGGCTACACCTTC,CAWSVTIYGYTF
TRBJ1-1,-,TRBV19,-,TGTGCCAGTAGTTCGGGGTTCCGGCGCGCTGAAGCTTTCTTT,CASSSGFRRAEAFF
TRBJ2-3,-,TRBV5-1,-,TGCGCCAGCAGAGGAATCAGGGGGGCCATAGATACGCAGTATTTT,CASRGIRGAIDTQYF
TRBJ1-6,-,TRBV7-2,-,TGTGCCAGCAGCCGACCACGGCACAGCTCCTATAATTCACCCCTCCACTTT,CASSRPRHSSYNSPLHF
TRBJ1-2,-,TRBV5-6,-,TGTGCCAGCAGCTTGAACTATGGCTACACCTTC,CASSLNYGYTF
TRBJ2-7,-,TRBV13,-,TGTGCCAGCAGCTTAAGGTACGAGCAGTACTTC,CASSLRYEQYF
TRBJ2-5,-,TRBV11-3,-,TGTGCCAGCAGCTTAGGGACAGCAGTACAAGAGACCCAGTACTTC,CASSLGTAVQETQYF
TRBJ1-5,-,TRBV27,few,TGTGCCAGCGCTCGGGCCGGACTCAATCAGCCCCAGCATTTT,CASARAGLNQPQHF
TRBJ1-6,TRBD1,TRBV27,-,TGTGCCAGCAGTACCCGGACAGGGTTCGGTTCACCCCTCCACTTT,CASSTRTGFGSPLHF
TRBJ1-4,-,TRBV7-6,-,TGTGCCAGCAGCTTAGAGGCCTCGGCGCATGAAAAACTGTTTTTT,CASSLEASAHEKLFF
TRBJ2-7,-,TRBV27,-,TGTGCCAGCGGATTATCTCCTCATACCTCCTACGAGCAGTACTTC,CASGLSPHTSYEQYF
TRBJ1-2,-,TRBV4-1,-,TGCGCCAGCAGCCAAGAGGAGGGGCGTTACTATGGCTACACCTTC,CASSQEEGRYYGYTF
TRBJ1-1,-,TRBV7-6,few,TGTGCCAGCAGCTTAGGCCAGGGGAACACTGAAGCTTTCTTT,CASSLGQGNTEAFF
TRBJ1-3,-,TRBV9,-,TGTGCCAGCAGCGTAGGATTAGCGTACTCTGGAAACACCATATATTTT,CASSVGLAYSGNTIYF
TRBJ2-5,-,TRBV2,-,TGTGCCAGCGTTCGGGGTATGGAGACCCAGTACTTC,CASVRGMETQYF
TRBJ1-1,-,TRBV10-1,few,TGCGCCGCAAATCCATGGACGAACACTGAAGCTTTCTTT,CAANPWTNTEAFF
TRBJ2-7,-,TRBV5-6,-,TGTGCCAGCAGCCGGCCTGACTCCTACGAGCAGTACTTC,CASSRPDSYEQYF
TRBJ1-1,-,TRBV7-8,-,TGTGCCAGCAGCTTAATGGCAGGGAACACTGAAGCTTTCTTT,CASSLMAGNTEAFF
TRBJ1-4,TRBD1,TRBV6-1,-,TGTGCCAGCAGTGAAAGGCCGACAGGGCCTAATGAAAAACTGTTTTTT,CASSERPTGPNEKLFF
TRBJ1-1,-,TRBV30,few,TGTGCCTGGAGTAGGACTGAAGCTTTCTTT,CAWSRTEAFF
TRBJ1-1,-,TRBV5-6,-,TGTGCCAGCAGCTTGGCCTCATCTACCCTAAGGAACACTGAAGCTTTCTTT,CASSLASSTLRNTEAFF
TRBJ2-2,TRBD1,TRBV5-5,-,TGTGCCAGCAGCTATACAGGGGGTGGCACCGGGGAGCTGTTTTTT,CASSYTGGGTGELFF
TRBJ1-5,TRBD1,TRBV29-1,few,TGCAGCGTTGGAGGGGACAGAAGCAATCAGCCCCAGCATTTT,CSVGGDRSNQPQHF
TRBJ2-3,TRBD2,TRBV5-1,-,TGCGCCAGCAGCTTGCCTCGGCTAGCGGGGGTCCATAGCACAGATACGCAGTATTTT,CASSLPRLAGVHSTDTQYF
TRBJ1-2,TRBD1,TRBV9,once,TGTGCCAGCAGCGCAGCCAGAACCACGGACAGGGACTATGGCTACACCTTC,CASSAARTTDRDYGYTF
TRBJ2-5,TRBD1,TRBV13,few,TGTGCCAGCAGCGCACCCCCGGGACAGGTAGACGAGACCCAGTACTTC,CASSAPPGQVDETQYF
TRBJ2-1,TRBD2,TRBV10-3,-,TGTGCCATCAGTGAGTCAGGAACTAGCGGACCGTGGCAGTTCTTC,CAISESGTSGPWQFF
TRBJ2-3,TRBD2,TRBV7-6,-,TGTGCCAGCAGCTTAGCAGTGTCGGGGCCGCGGGGGGTTAAAGATACGCAGTATTTT,CASSLAVSGPRGVKDTQYF
TRBJ2-7,-,TRBV4-2,-,TGTGCCAGCAGCCAAGGAGGGGCCAGCTCCTACGAGCAGTACTTC,CASSQGGASSYEQYF
TRBJ1-5,TRBD1,TRBV15,-,TGTGCCACCAGCAGACACCAGCCGGGACAGATTTATAGCAATCAGCCCCAGCATTTT,CATSRHQPGQIYSNQPQHF